This T cell receptor beta chain was profiled in a study of blood T cells in healthy people across ages. A J-beta primer mix and a sample-barcoded 5' primer were used in a second PCR of roughly 6 to 12 cycles. Each CDR3 protein is one row after TCRdb ran MiXCR on the 5' RACE reads. The sample lists 600,000 to 800,000 distinct CDR3 sequences; 20% to 25% were seen once. The CDR3 is made up of 15 amino acids. Between the trimmed V and J ends, which lost 1 base and 4 bases, there was a span of 13 bases. CDR1 is LGHNA and CDR2 is YSLEER in the germline V gene. Sequenced sample: blood. The J gene is TRBJ2-5, the V gene TRBV4-3; possible D gene TRBD2, 5 bases. This sequence was found in a man between 65 and 79 years old in good health. CDR3 sequence reads: CASSQGRGRTETQYF. CDR3 in DNA: TGCGCCAGCAGCCAAGGACGGGGAAGGACAGAGACCCAGTACTTC.